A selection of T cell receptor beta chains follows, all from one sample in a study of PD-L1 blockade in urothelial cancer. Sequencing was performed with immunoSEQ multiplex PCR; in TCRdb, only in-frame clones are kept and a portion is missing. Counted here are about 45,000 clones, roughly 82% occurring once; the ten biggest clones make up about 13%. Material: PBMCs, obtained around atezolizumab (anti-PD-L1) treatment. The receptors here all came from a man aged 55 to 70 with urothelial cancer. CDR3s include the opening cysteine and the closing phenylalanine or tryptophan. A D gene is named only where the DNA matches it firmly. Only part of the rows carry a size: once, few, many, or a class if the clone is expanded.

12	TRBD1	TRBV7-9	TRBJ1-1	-	TGTGCCAGCAGCCCTCGGGACAGCGAAGCTTTCTTT	CASSPRDSEAFF
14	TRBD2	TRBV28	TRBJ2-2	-	TGTGCCAGTTTAGCGGGACCGAACACCGGGGAGCTGTTTTTT	CASLAGPNTGELFF
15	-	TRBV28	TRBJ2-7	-	TGTGCCAGCAGTTTCCTTCTCGGGAGTAGCAACGAGCAGTACTTC	CASSFLLGSSNEQYF
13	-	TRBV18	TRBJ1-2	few	TGTGCCAGCTCACCGGGACATCACTATGGCTACACCTTC	CASSPGHHYGYTF
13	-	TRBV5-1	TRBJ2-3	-	TGCGCCAGCAGCCCCACAGGGACAGATACGCAGTATTTT	CASSPTGTDTQYF
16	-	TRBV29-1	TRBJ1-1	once	TGCAGCGTTGTAAAGTTTTCGCGTGGGGGGGACACTGAAGCTTTCTTT	CSVVKFSRGGDTEAFF
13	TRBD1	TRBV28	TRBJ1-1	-	TGTGCCAGCAGGTTTAAGGGGGCGCAGGTAGCTTTCTTT	CASRFKGAQVAFF
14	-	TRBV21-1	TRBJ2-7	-	TGTGCCAACGGGGGGTCCAGACACTCCTACGAGCAGTACTTC	CANGGSRHSYEQYF
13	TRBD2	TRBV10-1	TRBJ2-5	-	TGCGCCAGCAGTGAGCCGGGACTAGTAGAGCAGTACTTC	CASSEPGLVEQYF
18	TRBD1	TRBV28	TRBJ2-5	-	TGTGCCAGCAGTCTCAATCGACAGGGCAGAAATCCCAAGATCGACCAGTACTTC	CASSLNRQGRNPKIDQYF
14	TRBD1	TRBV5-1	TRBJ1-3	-	TGCGCCAGCAGGGAACAGGGGACAGGAAACACCATATATTTT	CASREQGTGNTIYF
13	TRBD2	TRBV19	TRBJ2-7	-	TGTGCCAGTATAGGGGAGGGCTCCCACGAGCAGTACTTC	CASIGEGSHEQYF
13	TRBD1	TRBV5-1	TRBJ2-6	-	TGCGCCAGCAGCTCAGGGGGTACCAACGTCCTGACTTTC	CASSSGGTNVLTF
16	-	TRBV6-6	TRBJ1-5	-	TGTGCCAGCAGTTACCCCATGACAGGAGGACGCCAGCCCCAGCATTTT	CASSYPMTGGRQPQHF
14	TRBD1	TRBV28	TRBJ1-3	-	TGTGCCAGCAGTTTGGACAGGGCGAGAAACACCATATATTTT	CASSLDRARNTIYF
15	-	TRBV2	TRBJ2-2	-	TGTGCCAGCAGTATGGAGCGGATTAACACCGGGGAGCTGTTTTTT	CASSMERINTGELFF
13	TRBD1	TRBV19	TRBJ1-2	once	TGTGCCAGTAGAGGACAGGGGGCGGGTGGCTACACCTTC	CASRGQGAGGYTF
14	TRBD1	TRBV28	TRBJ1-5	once	TGTGCCAGCAGTTCCGGGGACAGAAATCAGCCCCAGCATTTT	CASSSGDRNQPQHF
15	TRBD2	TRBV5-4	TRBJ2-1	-	TGTGCCAGCAGCCTGACTAGCGGGAGTGAAAATGAGCAGTTCTTC	CASSLTSGSENEQFF
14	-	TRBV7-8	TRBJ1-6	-	TGTGCCAGCAGCTCTCGGACGGGGAATTCACCCCTCCACTTT	CASSSRTGNSPLHF
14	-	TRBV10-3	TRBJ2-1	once	TGTGCCATCAGTGGGTCAGCGGAATACAATGAGCAGTTCTTC	CAISGSAEYNEQFF
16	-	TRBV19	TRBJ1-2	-	TGTGCCAGTACTGCTAAGGACAGACATCCTAACTATGGCTACACCTTC	CASTAKDRHPNYGYTF
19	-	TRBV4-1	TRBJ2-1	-	TGCGCCAGCAGCCAAGACCTCAGGGGCTTGGGCGGGAGAGGAAATGAGCAGTTCTTC	CASSQDLRGLGGRGNEQFF
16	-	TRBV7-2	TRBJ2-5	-	TGTGCCAGCAGCTTATGGGGGCAACTACAGCAAGAGACCCAGTACTTC	CASSLWGQLQQETQYF
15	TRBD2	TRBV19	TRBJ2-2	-	TGTGCCAGTACCACGGGGGGGGCTCGGACCGGGGAGCTGTTTTTT	CASTTGGARTGELFF
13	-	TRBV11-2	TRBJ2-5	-	TGTGCCAGCAGCTCGACCCGGGGAGAGACCCAGTACTTC	CASSSTRGETQYF
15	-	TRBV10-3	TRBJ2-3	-	TGTGCCATCGGCTATATGCGGGCAGAGGCAGATACGCAGTATTTT	CAIGYMRAEADTQYF
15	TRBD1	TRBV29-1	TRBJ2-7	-	TGCAGCGTTTCCGCACAGGGGGCGAGGTCCGGAGAGCAGTACTTC	CSVSAQGARSGEQYF
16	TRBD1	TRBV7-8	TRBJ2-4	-	TGTGCCAGCAGCTTAGGGGACAGACTAGCCAAAAACATTCAGTACTTC	CASSLGDRLAKNIQYF
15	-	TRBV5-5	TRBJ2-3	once	TGTGCCAGCAGCTTGGGGGTCCCTAGGACAGATACGCAGTATTTT	CASSLGVPRTDTQYF
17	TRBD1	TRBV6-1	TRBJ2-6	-	TGTGCCAGCAGTGAATTGGACAGGGGGCCTGGGGCCAACGTCCTGACTTTC	CASSELDRGPGANVLTF
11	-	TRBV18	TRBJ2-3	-	TGTGCCAGCTCCCAGGCGGATACGCAGTATTTT	CASSQADTQYF